Listed here are 10 T cell receptor beta chains from one sample, sequenced in a study of blood T cells in healthy people across ages. Primers used in a second PCR of roughly 6 to 11 cycles were a sample-barcoded 5' primer and a J-beta primer mix. In TCRdb, the 5' RACE reads were re-called with MiXCR into one record per CDR3 protein. The profile covers 550,000 to 800,000 distinct CDR3 sequences, with around 32% appearing a single time and just over 15% taken by the ten largest. The sample comprised blood. These receptors came from a woman of 80 years or more in good health.

This clonotype was seen many times. The chain couples TRBV24-1 to TRBJ2-7; D remains ambiguous. Trimming removed 2 bases at V and 2 bases at J, with 9 bases between. The germline CDR1 and CDR2 sequences are KGHDR and SFDVKD. The CDR3 has 14 residues. The CDR3 protein is CATSDYGPPYEQYF. For the CDR3, the DNA is TGTGCCACCAGTGATTACGGCCCCCCCTACGAGCAGTACTTC.

The V gene is TRBV10-3, the J gene TRBJ2-4; 11 nucleotides match TRBD2. The DNA end favors TRBJ2-7, so the J call may be wrong. The CDR3 sequence is 15 residues long. Per the germline V gene, CDR1 is ENHRY and CDR2 is SYGVKD. The CDR3 region is CAISETSGGIYEQYF. Written as DNA, the CDR3 is TGTGCCATCAGTGAGACTAGCGGGGGAATCTACGAGCAGTACTTC.

This clonotype was seen a few times. The chain couples TRBV7-9 to TRBJ1-1, with D hard to call. The CDR3 is 15 residues long. CDR1 is SEHNR, CDR2 FQNEAQ, per germline (reference sequence). Between the trimmed V and J ends, which lost 0 bases and 0 bases, there was a span of 8 bases. CDR3: CASSLAQDVNTEAFF. CDR3 nucleotide sequence: TGTGCCAGCAGCTTAGCGCAGGACGTGAACACTGAAGCTTTCTTT. Complete variable domain (other parts from reference TRBV7-9 and TRBJ1-1): DTGVSQNPRHKITKRGQNVTFRCDPISEHNRLYWYRQTLGQGPEFLTYFQNEAQLEKSRLLSDRFSAERPKGSFSTLEIQRTEQGDSAMYLCASSLAQDVNTEAFFGQGTRLTVV.

The chain links TRBV7-9 to TRBJ2-5; 8 nucleotides align to TRBD2. The DNA end is more similar to TRBJ2-7, so the J call may be wrong. The CDR3 runs 16 residues. Germline V gives CDR1 SEHNR, CDR2 FQNEAQ (reference sequence). CDR3 amino acids: CASSPREGLEIYEQYF. CDR3 DNA: TGTGCCAGCAGCCCCCGTGAGGGACTAGAGATCTACGAGCAGTACTTC.

In regard to this clonotype: This may be a read error, as it is one base from a much larger clone. Here the CDR3 DNA reads TGTGCCAGCAGTGATCAAATAGGGACAGAAGAGACCCGGTACTTC. Translation: CASSDQIGTEETRYF. V gene TRBV2 combines with J gene TRBJ2-5, with 7 bases lining up with TRBD1. Germline V gene lookup returns CDR1 SNHLY and CDR2 FYNNEI. The length of the CDR3 is 15 residues.

This clonotype was observed many times. This rearrangement joins TRBV30 to TRBJ2-1; D perhaps matches TRBD1 (5 bases). This CDR3 comprises 15 residues. Germline V gene sequence: CDR1 GTSNPN, CDR2 SVGIG (reference sequence). Trimming cost V 0 bases and J 3 bases, with 12 bases left between them. Here the CDR3 reads CAWSVSRGIYNEQFF. The DNA for the CDR3 is TGTGCCTGGAGTGTGAGTAGGGGCATCTACAATGAGCAGTTCTTC.

In this sample, this clonotype turned up a few times. V gene TRBV7-9 combines with J gene TRBJ1-2, with no clear D. V was cut by 0 bases and J by 8 bases, with 13 bases left in between. Germline CDR1 SEHNR, CDR2 FQNEAQ (reference sequence). CDR3 length equals 14 residues. CDR3 amino acids: CASSLARPTGGYTF. DNA for the CDR3: TGTGCCAGCAGCTTAGCGCGACCGACGGGAGGCTACACCTTC.

The sample holds a few counts of this clonotype. This may arise from a read error, as a much more abundant clone is one base away. The rearrangement joins TRBV18 to TRBJ2-5; D gene unclear. CDR1 is KGHSH, CDR2 LQKENI, per germline. The CDR3 extends over 12 amino acids. Trimming cost V 8 bases and J 1 base, with 8 bases left between them. The CDR3 reads CASPNIQETQYF. CDR3 nucleotides: TGTGCCAGCCCCAACATCCAAGAGACCCAGTACTTC.

This clonotype was seen ten or more times. The chain uses TRBV5-6 and TRBJ2-1, with unresolved D. The V end was cut by 4 bases, the J end by 8 bases, with 19 bases between. Germline loops: CDR1 SGHDT, CDR2 YYEEEE. There are 15 residues in the CDR3. CDR3 bases: TGTGCCAGCAGCCCCACCTGGCAACAGTTGTATGAGCAGTTCTTC. It yields the protein CASSPTWQQLYEQFF.

With regard to this clonotype: Just one base apart from a much larger clone, this may be a read error. The V and J genes are TRBV20-1 and TRBJ2-1; 8 bases match TRBD2. J lost 2 bases, V lost 6 bases, and 18 bases had no gene match. CDR1 DFQATT and CDR2 SNEGSKA come from the germline V gene (reference sequence). The CDR3 runs 18 residues. The CDR3 region is CSAAKADGGGLTYNEQFF. The CDR3 DNA reads as TGCAGTGCCGCGAAAGCCGATGGCGGGGGGCTCACCTACAATGAGCAGTTCTTC.